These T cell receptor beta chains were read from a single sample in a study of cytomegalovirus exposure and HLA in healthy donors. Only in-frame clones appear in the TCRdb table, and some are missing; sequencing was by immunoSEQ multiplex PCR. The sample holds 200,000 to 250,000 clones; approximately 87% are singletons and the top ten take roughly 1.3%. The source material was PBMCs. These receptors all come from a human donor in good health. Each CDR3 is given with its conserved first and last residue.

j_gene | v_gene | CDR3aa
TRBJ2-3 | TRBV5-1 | CASSLGYRGRSTDTQYF
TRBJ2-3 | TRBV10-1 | CASKGDSYTDTQYF
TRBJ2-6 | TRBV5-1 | CASSLPGTASGANVLTF
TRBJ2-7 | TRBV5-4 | CASSFRVGKNGGYEQYF
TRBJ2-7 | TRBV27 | CASSLGSGRGHEQYF
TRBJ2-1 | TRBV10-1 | CASSEGRNEQFF
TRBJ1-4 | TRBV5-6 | CASSLAAGAEEKLFF
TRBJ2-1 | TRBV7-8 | CASSLGQNNEQFF
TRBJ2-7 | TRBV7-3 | CASNQTPRGYEQYF
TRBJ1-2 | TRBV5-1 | CASSLSGQGFGYTF
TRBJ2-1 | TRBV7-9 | CASSFPIALAGEHNEQFF
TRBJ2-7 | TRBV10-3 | CAISADRFYEQYF
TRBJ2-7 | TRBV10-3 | CAISEGPYEQYF
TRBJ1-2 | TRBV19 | CASTPEDRGRSYGYTF
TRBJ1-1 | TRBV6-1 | CASSGNRGGNTEAFF
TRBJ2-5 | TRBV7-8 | CASSFTSQETQYF